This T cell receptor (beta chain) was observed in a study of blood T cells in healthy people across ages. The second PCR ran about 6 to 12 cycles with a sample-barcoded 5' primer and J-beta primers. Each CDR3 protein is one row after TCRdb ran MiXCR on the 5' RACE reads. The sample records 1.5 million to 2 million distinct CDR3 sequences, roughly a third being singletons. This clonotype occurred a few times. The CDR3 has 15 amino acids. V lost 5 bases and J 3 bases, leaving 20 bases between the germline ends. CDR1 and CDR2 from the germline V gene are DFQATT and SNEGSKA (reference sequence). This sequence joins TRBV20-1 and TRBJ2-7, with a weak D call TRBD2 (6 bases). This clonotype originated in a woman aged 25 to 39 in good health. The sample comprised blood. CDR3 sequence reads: CSALPASGPHYEQYF. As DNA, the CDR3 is TGCAGTGCTCTTCCTGCCAGCGGGCCCCACTACGAGCAGTACTTC.